This TCR beta chain was identified in a study of CD8 T cells in ankylosing spondylitis. Whole-study findings and limits: Fewer than 10 highly homologous variants formed a TCR beta motif that appeared characteristic of ankylosing spondylitis blood.

TCRdb recomputed calls from the 5' RACE reads with MiXCR, one row per CDR3 protein. The profile shows hundreds of thousands of distinct CDR3 sequences, about 25% of them singletons. The trim removed 4 bases at V and 3 bases at J, leaving 3 bases unmatched. Germline loops: CDR1 SGHNT, CDR2 YYREEE (reference sequence). This CDR3 has 15 amino acids. Notes on this clonotype: The antigen remains unidentified.

Sequences were obtained from blood, either unsorted or a sorted T cell fraction (not recorded which). The receptor was isolated from a male donor with ankylosing spondylitis. The rearrangement joins TRBV5-4 to TRBJ2-1, with 11 bases identical to TRBD2. The CDR3 reads CASSDTSGGYNEQFF. CDR3 nucleotide sequence: TGTGCCAGCAGCGACACTAGCGGGGGCTACAATGAGCAGTTCTTC.